This T cell receptor (beta chain) emerged from a study of vaccination and CD4 T cells after COVID-19. Overall study context: The authors gave control cultures a CEFX pool, an HIV-1 Nef pool, or no peptide.

Cultured CD4+ T cell DNA was sequenced using the Oncomine TCR Beta short-read assay. The genomic DNA was obtained from cultured CD4+ T cells by extraction with the QIAamp micro DNA kit. TCRdb fed the PCR reads into MiXCR, producing one record per CDR3 protein. The table has 20,000 to 25,000 distinct CDR3 sequences, around 45% seen once. Germline CDR1 reads DFQATT; CDR2 reads SNEGSKA (reference sequence). The CDR3 is 13 amino acids. Treatment specified: approximately 9-day PBMC culture with coronavirus spike peptide pools or control peptides (ViraFEST assay). Regarding this clonotype: Its antigen is as yet unknown. One end of the junction is discordant with germline, which a read error may explain.

The chain is built from TRBV20-1 and TRBJ2-1; 8 nucleotides match TRBD1. The specimen was CD4+ T cells from blood, cultured in vitro. The clonotype originates from a human donor who had recovered from COVID-19. For the CDR3, the DNA is TGCAGTGCTAGTAATCCCGGGACAGGAGCTACAAAATTC. Its translation is CSASNPGTGATKF.